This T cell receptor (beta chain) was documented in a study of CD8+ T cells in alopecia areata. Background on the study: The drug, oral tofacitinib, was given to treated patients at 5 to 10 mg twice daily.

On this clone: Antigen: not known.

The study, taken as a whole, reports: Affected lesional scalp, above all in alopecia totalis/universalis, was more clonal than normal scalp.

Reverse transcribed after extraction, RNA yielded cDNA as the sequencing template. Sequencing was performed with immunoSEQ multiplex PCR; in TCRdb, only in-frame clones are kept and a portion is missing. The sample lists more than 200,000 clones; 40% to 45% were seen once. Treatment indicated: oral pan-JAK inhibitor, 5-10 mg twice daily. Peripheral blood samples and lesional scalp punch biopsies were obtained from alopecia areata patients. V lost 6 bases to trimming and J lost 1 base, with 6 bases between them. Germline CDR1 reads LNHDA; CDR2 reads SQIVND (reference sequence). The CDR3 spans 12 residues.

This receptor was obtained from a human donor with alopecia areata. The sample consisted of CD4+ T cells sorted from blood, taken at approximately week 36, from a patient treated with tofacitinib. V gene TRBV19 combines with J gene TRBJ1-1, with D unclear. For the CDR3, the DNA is TGTGCCAGTAGAGATCGGAACACTGAAGCTTTCTTT. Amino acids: CASRDRNTEAFF.